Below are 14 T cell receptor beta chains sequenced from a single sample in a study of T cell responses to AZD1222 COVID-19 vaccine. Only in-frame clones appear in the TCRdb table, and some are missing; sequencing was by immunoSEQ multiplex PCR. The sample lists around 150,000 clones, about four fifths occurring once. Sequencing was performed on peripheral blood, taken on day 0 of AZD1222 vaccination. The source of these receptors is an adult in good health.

CDR3 amino acids: CASRIPGQGANTEAFF. The CDR3 coding sequence is TGTGCCAGCAGGATACCGGGACAGGGGGCGAACACTGAAGCTTTCTTT. This rearrangement joins TRBV28 to TRBJ1-1, with 12 bases lining up with TRBD1. V shed 6 bases, J shed 1 base, and the junction held 6 bases outside the gene matches. The CDR3 is 16 residues long. Germline CDR1 and CDR2: MDHEN and SYDVKM.

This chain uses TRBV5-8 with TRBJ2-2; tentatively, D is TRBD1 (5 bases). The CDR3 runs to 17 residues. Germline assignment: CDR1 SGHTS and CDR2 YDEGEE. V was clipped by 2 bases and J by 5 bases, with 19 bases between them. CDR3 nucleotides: TGTGCCAGCAGCTTATCCTTCCGATCCAGGGTAACCGGGGAGCTGTTTTTT. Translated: CASSLSFRSRVTGELFF.

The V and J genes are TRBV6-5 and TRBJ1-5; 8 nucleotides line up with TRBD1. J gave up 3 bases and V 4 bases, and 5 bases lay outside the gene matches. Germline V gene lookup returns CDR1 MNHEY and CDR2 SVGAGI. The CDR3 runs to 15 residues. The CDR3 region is CASSFGQGNNQPQHF. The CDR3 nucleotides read TGTGCCAGCAGTTTCGGACAGGGCAACAATCAGCCCCAGCATTTT.

CDR3 DNA sequence: TGTGCCAGCAGCGCCGGACTAAGGTCCTACAATGAGCAGTTCTTC. This encodes CASSAGLRSYNEQFF. The chain carries TRBV9 and TRBJ2-1, with D possibly TRBD2 on 6 matching bases. The CDR3 is 15 residues long. Trimming took 3 bases from V and 1 from J, leaving 11 bases between them. Per the germline V gene, CDR1 is SGDLS and CDR2 is YYNGEE.

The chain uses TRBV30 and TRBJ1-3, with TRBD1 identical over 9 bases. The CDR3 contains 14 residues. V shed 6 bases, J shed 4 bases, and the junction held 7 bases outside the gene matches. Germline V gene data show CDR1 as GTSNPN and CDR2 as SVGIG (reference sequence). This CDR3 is CACEQGARGNTIYF. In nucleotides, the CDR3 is TGTGCCTGCGAACAGGGGGCGCGAGGAAACACCATATATTTT.

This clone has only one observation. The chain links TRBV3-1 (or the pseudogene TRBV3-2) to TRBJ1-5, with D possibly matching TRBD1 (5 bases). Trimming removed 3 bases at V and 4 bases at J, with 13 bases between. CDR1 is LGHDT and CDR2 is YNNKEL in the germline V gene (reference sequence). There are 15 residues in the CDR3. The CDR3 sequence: CASSHGTGENQPQHF. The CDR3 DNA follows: TGTGCCAGCAGCCATGGGACGGGCGAAAATCAGCCCCAGCATTTT.

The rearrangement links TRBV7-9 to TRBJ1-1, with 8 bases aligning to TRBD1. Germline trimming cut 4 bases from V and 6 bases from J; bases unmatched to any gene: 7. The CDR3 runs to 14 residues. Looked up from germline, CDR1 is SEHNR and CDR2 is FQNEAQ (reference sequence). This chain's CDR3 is CASSSGQGISEAFF. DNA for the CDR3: TGTGCCAGCAGCTCAGGACAGGGCATTTCTGAAGCTTTCTTT.

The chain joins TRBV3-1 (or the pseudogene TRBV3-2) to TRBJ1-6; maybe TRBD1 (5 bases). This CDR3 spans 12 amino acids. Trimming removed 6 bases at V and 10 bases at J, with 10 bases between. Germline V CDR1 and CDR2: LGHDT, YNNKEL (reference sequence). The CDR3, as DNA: TGTGCCAGCAGGATAGGGGTGTCACCCCTCCACTTT. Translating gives CASRIGVSPLHF.

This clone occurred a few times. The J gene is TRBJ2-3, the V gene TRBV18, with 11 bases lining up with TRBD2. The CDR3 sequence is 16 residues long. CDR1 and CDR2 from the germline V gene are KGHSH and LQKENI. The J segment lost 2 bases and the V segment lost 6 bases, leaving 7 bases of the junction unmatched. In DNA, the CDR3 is TGTGCCAGCTCCCGGGGACTAGCGGACAACACAGATACGCAGTATTTT. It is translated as CASSRGLADNTDTQYF.

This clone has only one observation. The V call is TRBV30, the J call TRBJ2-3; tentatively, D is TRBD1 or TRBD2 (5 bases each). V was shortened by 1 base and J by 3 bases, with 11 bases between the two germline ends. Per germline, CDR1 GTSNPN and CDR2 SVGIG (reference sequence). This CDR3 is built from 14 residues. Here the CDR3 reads CAWSGGVGTDTQYF. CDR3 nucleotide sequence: TGTGCCTGGAGTGGAGGGGTGGGGACAGATACGCAGTATTTT. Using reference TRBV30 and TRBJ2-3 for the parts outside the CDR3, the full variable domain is SQTIHQWPATLVQPVGSPLSLECTVEGTSNPNLYWYRQAAGRGLQLLFYSVGIGQISSEVPQNLSASRPQDRQFILSSKKLLLSDSGFYLCAWSGGVGTDTQYFGPGTRLTVL.

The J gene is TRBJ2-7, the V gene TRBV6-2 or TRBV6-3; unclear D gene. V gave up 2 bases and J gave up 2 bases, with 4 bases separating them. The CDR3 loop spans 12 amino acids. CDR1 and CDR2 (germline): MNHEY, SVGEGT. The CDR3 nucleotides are TGTGCCAGCAGTTACATGACCTACGAGCAGTACTTC. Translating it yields CASSYMTYEQYF.

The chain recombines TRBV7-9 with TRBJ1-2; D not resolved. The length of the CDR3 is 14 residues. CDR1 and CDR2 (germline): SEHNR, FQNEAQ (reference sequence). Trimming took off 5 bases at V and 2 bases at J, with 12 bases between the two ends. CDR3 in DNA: TGTGCCAGCAGCCCTCCGAATTCGAACTATGGCTACACCTTC. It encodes CASSPPNSNYGYTF.

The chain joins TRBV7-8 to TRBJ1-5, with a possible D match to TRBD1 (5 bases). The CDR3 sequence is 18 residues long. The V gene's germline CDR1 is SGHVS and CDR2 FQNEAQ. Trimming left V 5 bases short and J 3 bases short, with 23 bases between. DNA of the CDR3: TGTGCCAGCAGCCCCGGGCGGGGCCAGGGATTCACCAATCAGCCCCAGCATTTT. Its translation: CASSPGRGQGFTNQPQHF.

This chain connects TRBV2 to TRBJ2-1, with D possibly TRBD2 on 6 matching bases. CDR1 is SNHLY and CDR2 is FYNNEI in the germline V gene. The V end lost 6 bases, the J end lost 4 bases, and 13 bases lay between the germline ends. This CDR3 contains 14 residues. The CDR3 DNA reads TGTGCCAGCAGCTCCGGGGGACCTTACAATGAGCAGTTCTTC. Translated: CASSSGGPYNEQFF.